This TCR beta chain was captured by sequencing in a study of blood T cell repertoires in COVID-19. Study details: PBMCs, B-cell-depleted T cells, or T cells were the source of the cDNA or gDNA that made up the material.

Generated by immunoSEQ multiplex PCR, the TCRdb table keeps only in-frame clones and is missing some. The profile covers fewer than 450,000 clones, with about 87% appearing a single time and over 6% taken by the ten largest. Losses at the gene ends were 4 bases for V and 6 bases for J; bases not matched to a gene: 12. CDR1 and CDR2 from the germline V gene are SGHKS and YYEKEE (reference sequence). The CDR3 covers 15 residues. The V call is TRBV5-5, the J call TRBJ1-1; 7 bases fit TRBD1. The TCR sequence derives from a woman aged 45-59 years with COVID-19, enrolled during active disease. The specimen sequenced was peripheral blood. CDR3: CASSPLPQGDAEAFF. The CDR3, as DNA: TGTGCCAGCAGCCCATTACCCCAGGGGGACGCTGAAGCTTTCTTT.